This T cell receptor beta chain was profiled in a study of T cells in Graves' hyperthyroidism and ophthalmopathy. Study-wide context: Peripheral blood sampling occurred at initial diagnosis, before any treatment.

V dropped 5 bases and J dropped 1; count of bases not matched to a gene: 6. The CDR3 sequence is 15 residues long. Germline CDR1 is SGHVS and CDR2 is FQNEAQ. Overall study findings and caveats: The blood repertoire included most of the expanded thyroid clonotypes above 0.001.

On this clonotype: Its antigen is undetermined.

PBMCs were derived from 10 ml fresh peripheral blood. Using RNA transcripts as the source, TCR beta CDR3 regions were amplified. An initial round of RT-PCR targeting the TCR CDR3 relied on the HTBI primer set. TCRdb reprocessed the multiplex PCR reads with MiXCR, giving one entry per CDR3 protein. This table has roughly 500,000 distinct CDR3 sequences, approximately 22% appearing once. The sample comprised blood. This clonotype originated in a woman between 70 and 85 years old with Graves' ophthalmopathy. J is TRBJ2-3 and V is TRBV7-8, with 7 bases that match TRBD1. The CDR3 nucleotides read TGTGCCAGCAGCGAACAGGGGCGGGGCACAGATACGCAGTATTTT. Its protein is CASSEQGRGTDTQYF.